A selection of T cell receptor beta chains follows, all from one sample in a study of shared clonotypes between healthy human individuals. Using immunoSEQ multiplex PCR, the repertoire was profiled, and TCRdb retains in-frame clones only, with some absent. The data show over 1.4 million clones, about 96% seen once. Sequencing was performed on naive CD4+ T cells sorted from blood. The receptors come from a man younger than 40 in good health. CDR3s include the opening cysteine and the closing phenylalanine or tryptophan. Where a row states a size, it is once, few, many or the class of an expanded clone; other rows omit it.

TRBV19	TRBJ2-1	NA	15	CASSTKTVAYNEQFF
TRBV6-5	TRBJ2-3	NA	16	CASSYWGTASTDTQYF
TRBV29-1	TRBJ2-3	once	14	CSLRVRVSTDTQYF
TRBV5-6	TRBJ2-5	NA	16	CASSLLGRNNQETQYF
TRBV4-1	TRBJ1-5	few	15	CASSQVQQINQPQHF
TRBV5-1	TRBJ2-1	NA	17	CASSLRGTASSYNEQFF
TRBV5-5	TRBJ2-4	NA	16	CASSLLAGGPGYIQYF
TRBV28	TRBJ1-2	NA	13	CASSFAGSYGYTF
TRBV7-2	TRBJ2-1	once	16	CASSPLAGPPYNEQFF
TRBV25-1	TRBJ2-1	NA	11	CASSELQGQFF
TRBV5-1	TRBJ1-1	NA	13	CASSQGQGSEAFF
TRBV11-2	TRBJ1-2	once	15	CASSSGYRVRYGYTF
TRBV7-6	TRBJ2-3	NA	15	CASSLDRVSTDTQYF
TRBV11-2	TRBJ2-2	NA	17	CASSPPNRGVFPGELFF
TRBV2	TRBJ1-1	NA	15	CASSETLPGATEAFF
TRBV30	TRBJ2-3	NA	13	CAWSAAGADTQYF
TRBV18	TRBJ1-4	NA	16	CASSSTTGTGDEKLFF
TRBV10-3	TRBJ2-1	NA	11	CAISQQDEQFF
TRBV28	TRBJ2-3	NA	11	CASISTDTQYF
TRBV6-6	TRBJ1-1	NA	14	CASSYGGLNTEAFF
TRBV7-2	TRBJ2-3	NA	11	CASSSQLRTSF
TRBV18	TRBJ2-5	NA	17	CASSPRKLAGAGETQYF
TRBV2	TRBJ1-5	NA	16	CASKIRGWDRNQPQHF
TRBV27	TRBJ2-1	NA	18	CASATGPRGIARINEQFF
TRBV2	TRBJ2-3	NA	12	CASSPSSDTQYF
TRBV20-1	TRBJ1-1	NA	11	CSATTILEAFF
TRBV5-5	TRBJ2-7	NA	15	CASSLELAGFYEQYF
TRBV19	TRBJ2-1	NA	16	CASSLRQGARYNEQFF
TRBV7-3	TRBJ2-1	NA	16	CASSSGGPRSYNEQFF
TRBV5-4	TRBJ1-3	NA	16	CASSSGTDRSGNTIYF